Below are 6 T cell receptor beta chains sequenced from a single sample in a study of untreated major depressive disorder. Profiling relied on immunoSEQ multiplex PCR, and the TCRdb table lists in-frame clones only, not all of them. Of some 21,000 clones in the sample, roughly 90% were seen once. Sequencing input: CD4+ T cells from PBMCs. These receptors came from a middle-aged woman in good health.

CDR3 residues: CASRRISGSYNEQFF. The CDR3, as DNA: TGTGCCAGCAGACGGATTAGCGGGTCCTACAATGAGCAGTTCTTC. The rearrangement links TRBV6-5 to TRBJ2-1, with TRBD2 matching 7 bases. This CDR3 region has 15 residues. Losses at the gene ends were 6 bases for V and 1 base for J; bases not matched to a gene: 6. CDR1 is MNHEY, CDR2 SVGAGI, per germline.

The chain has TRBV2 and TRBJ1-1; no clear D gene. Between the trimmed V and J ends, which lost 4 bases and 6 bases, there was a span of 12 bases. The CDR3 loop spans 13 amino acids. Germline loops: CDR1 SNHLY, CDR2 FYNNEI. For the CDR3, the DNA is TGTGCCAGCAGTGTCGGCCCGGGCGCTGAAGCTTTCTTT. The encoded protein is CASSVGPGAEAFF.

This chain uses TRBV4-1 with TRBJ2-7; 7 bases map to TRBD2. This CDR3 spans 16 amino acids. V was pared by 0 bases and J by 7 bases, with 12 bases of the junction left unmatched. CDR1 MGHRA and CDR2 YSYEKL come from the germline V gene. CDR3 sequence reads: CASSQDAGVPQREQYF. Here the CDR3 DNA reads TGCGCCAGCAGCCAAGATGCGGGAGTTCCCCAGCGGGAGCAGTACTTC.

The V and J genes are TRBV7-8 and TRBJ2-3; TRBD2 might be the D (6 bases). This CDR3 region has 15 residues. The V end was cut by 2 bases, the J end by 8 bases, with 17 bases between. Germline V gene sequence: CDR1 SGHVS, CDR2 FQNEAQ. DNA of the CDR3: TGTGCCAGCAGCTTATACCAAGCGGGTCCTGGTACGCAGTATTTT. It codes for CASSLYQAGPGTQYF.

V and J are TRBV16 and TRBJ2-7; 7 bases are a match to TRBD1. The CDR3 length is 15 residues. Germline V gives CDR1 KGHSY, CDR2 FQNENV. V was clipped by 4 bases and J by 2 bases; unmatched bases: 8. CDR3 region: CASSLRSTGAYEQYF. The CDR3 region has the DNA TGTGCCAGCAGCCTCCGGTCTACAGGGGCCTACGAGCAGTACTTC.

This clone has a single count. This chain links TRBV5-6 with TRBJ2-3; TRBD2 is a possible D gene (6 bases). This CDR3 has 14 residues. V was cut by 4 bases and J by 2 bases, with 11 bases left in between. Per germline, CDR1 SGHDT and CDR2 YYEEEE. The CDR3 nucleotides read TGTGCCAGCAGCAACCGGGGGATCACAGATACGCAGTATTTT. Amino acids: CASSNRGITDTQYF. The entire variable domain, with the rest obtained from reference TRBV5-6 and TRBJ2-3, is as follows: DAGVTQSPTHLIKTRGQQVTLRCSPKSGHDTVSWYQQALGQGPQFIFQYYEEEERQRGNFPDRFSGHQFPNYSSELNVNALLLGDSALYLCASSNRGITDTQYFGPGTRLTVL.